This T cell receptor beta chain derives from a study of cytomegalovirus exposure and HLA in healthy donors (dated by TCRdb to 2016 to 2017). Looking at the study overall: An earlier analysis of approximately 590 of the donors reported 250 to 300 Gb of sequence data and 120 million or so unique TCR beta sequences from 150 million to 200 million T cells. An early release that covered fewer than 750 HLA-typed donors contained approximately 300 gigabases of sequencing data and tens of millions of unique TCR sequences. Among the roughly 400 genotyped donors, around 79% belonged to the genetic ancestry cluster associated with self-reported Caucasian donors. The study was designed to test whether signatures of past pathogen exposure could be identified by cataloging public T cell receptors. Using immunosequencing, the study profiled T cell repertoires from about 650 subjects and related those repertoires to cytomegalovirus serostatus. Besides the first cohort of roughly 660 subjects, a separate validation cohort made up of over 100 different subjects was used. The study combined high-throughput TCR immunosequencing, statistical association of individual TCRs with disease status, and machine learning to predict cytomegalovirus infection status. A later analysis re-examined previously published TCR beta repertoires from about 670 donors and added high-resolution HLA genotyping to investigate patterns of TCR occurrence. The later analysis used no new phenotypic data to find candidate immune exposures, relying instead on TCR beta sequences and their occurrence across donors. An earlier analysis of more than 450 of the donors used high-throughput TCR beta sequencing to judge whether each TCR beta V gene segment behaved as functional or pseudogenic. Donor age, sex, ethnicity and CMV serostatus were compiled alongside the repertoire data. A later genetic analysis used genome-wide SNP genotypes for about three fifths of the roughly 700 donors, treating that subset as a discovery cohort. All discovery cohort repertoires had been generated using a single sequencing platform. Class I and class II HLA loci were covered by the typing at four-digit resolution. Typing coverage varied by locus: roughly 629-640 donors for A, B, C, DRB1 and DQB1; roughly 520 for DQA1; 606 for DPA1; approximately 470 for DPB1. Roughly five DR-DQ haplotypes were handled as single units for association and clustering because linkage in the cohort was strong. Across about 380 genotyped donors of the cohort, an average of about 250,000 unique TCR beta nucleotide sequences per donor were sequenced, and about a sixth of those sequences were non-productive.

The CDR3 has 12 amino acids, counting the end cysteine and phenylalanine. The DNA shown is the 36-base CDR3, in frame from base 1. The V and J ends are trimmed by 8 bases and 7 bases, leaving 14 bases between them. CDR1 and CDR2, per the germline V gene, are SNHLY and FYNNEI. Library creation used the immunoSEQ multiplex PCR assay. The multiplex PCR relied on a mix of 60 forward primers for TCR Vbeta segments and 13 reverse primers for TCR Jbeta segments. The CDR3 region of rearranged TCR beta genes was amplified from genomic DNA by a multiplex PCR assay. Amplified TCR beta libraries were sequenced as 87-base-pair reads on the Illumina HiSeq System. On the study's bioinformatics: Across the 670 or so repertoires, a later analysis counted approximately 75 million unique TCR beta chains, roughly 11 million of which were shared by at least two donors. Raw reads were error-corrected and collapsed into unique sequences by a nearest-neighbor algorithm in which closely related sequences were merged to remove PCR and sequencing errors. To assign V, D and J gene segments, CDR3 sequences were aligned to IMGT reference sequences. For a sequence to be retained, at least a six-nucleotide match to both a V gene segment and a J gene segment was required. A rearrangement counted as productive if the CDR3 had no stop codons and remained in frame with V and J, and every other rearrangement counted as non-productive. Following IMGT convention, CDR3 was defined as the stretch from the second conserved V-encoded cysteine to the conserved J-encoded phenylalanine. Sequences without an unambiguous match to a single V gene segment were excluded from the earlier analysis of approximately 600 of the donors. In an earlier analysis of some 590 of the donors, a V segment was called functional when productive rearrangements were above 56.7%, and segregating when the standard deviation between donors exceeded 5%. To diagnose cytomegalovirus status from the catalog of TCR beta chain sequences, a statistical classification framework was built. In a later analysis, TCR nucleotide sequences were compared against IMGT/GENE-DB human TR gene sequences so that V and J genes could be assigned. A later analysis assigned CDR3 sequences and most-parsimonious VDJ recombination scenarios with the TCRdist pipeline. In a later analysis, every TCR beta chain was defined by the combination of its CDR3 amino acid sequence and its V-gene family, and reads without a unique V-gene family were dropped. In a later analysis, around 650 highly shared, low-generation-probability nucleotide sequences were removed to address suspected cross-contamination and a sequencing artifact. For each public chain, a later analysis derived a clonal expansion index from normalized ranks of inferred template counts within each repertoire. A later analysis computed generation probabilities with a VDJ recombination model fitted to out-of-frame rearrangements, and checked the results against IGoR. In a later analysis, TCR-TCR, TCR-HLA and TCR-CMV co-occurrence was scored with hypergeometric tests, and a repertoire-size bias correction was applied to TCR pairs. In a later analysis, false discovery rates were estimated by permuting HLA or CMV assignments 20 times. In a later analysis, co-occurring TCRs were grouped using DBSCAN, with TCRdist sequence similarity added in when clustering inside HLA-allele-positive subsets. Co-occurrence clustering excluded repertoires with fewer than 30,000 or more than 120,000 public chains, plus five with anomalous nucleotide sharing. TCRdb stores this immuneACCESS table with in-frame sequences only. Part of the clones is absent; in the studies checked, under half of the shortfall reflects unresolved V genes, and no reason is known for the rest. D and trimming come from the DNA, and the V and J calls and clone size come from that table. The sample table lists approximately 160,000 clones, 68% of them with a count of one. Approximately 1.5% of the sample is in the top ten clones.

Findings and caveats that apply to the study as a whole: Because HLA typing was unavailable for some donors at each locus, only the typed subset was used in association tests. Because counts were too low, roughly 16 rarely observed V segments, including chromosome 9 orphons, were left out of the earlier analysis of several hundred of the donors. The classifier was reported to diagnose cytomegalovirus status with high specificity and sensitivity in both the original cohort and the validation cohort. It was suggested by the authors that the approach could potentially be generalized to other disease states and immunological phenotypes. A further reported finding was that TCR beta sequences accurately predicted the HLA-A and HLA-B alleles for most subjects in the first cohort. According to a later analysis, TCR association rates differed among HLA loci, with DRB1 alleles showing the most associated TCRs and HLA-C alleles showing the fewest. In a later analysis, 16,951 TCR beta sequences were associated with specific HLA alleles at a false discovery rate of 0.05. Across donors, most TCR sequences were observed very rarely, whereas some public TCRs were present in many individuals. Several of the top co-occurrence clusters appeared to be linked to parvovirus B19, influenza, CMV and Epstein-Barr virus, according to a later analysis. V-gene and J-gene trimming of TCR beta chains was associated with a missense DCLRE1C variant in a later genetic analysis, and the association was replicated in an independent cohort. In vitro tests confirmed that a few of the cytomegalovirus-associated TCR beta chains recognize cytomegalovirus antigens. Immune exposure information for the cohort was limited to CMV serostatus. Broadly in line with IMGT annotations, most TCR beta V segments showed up in productive rearrangements about 90% or about 30% of the time in an earlier analysis of under 700 of the donors. In a later analysis, most CMV-associated TCR beta chains were found to appear HLA-restricted, with HLA associations seemingly driven largely by CMV exposure. Strong co-occurrence of HLA alleles, especially DR and DQ, made assigning TCR associations to individual alleles difficult. Because the 87-base-pair reads could not distinguish some IMGT-functional V segments, including TRBV6-2 and TRBV6-3, those segments were excluded. Correlated functional status among segregating V segments might be attributable to linkage disequilibrium, but an unknown experimental factor could not be ruled out. A cluster of highly shared sequence variants was judged likely to represent a technical artifact of the sequencing pipeline. Only TCR beta chains were sequenced in this cohort, and the absence of alpha or paired-chain data limited detectable features. Compared with the approximately 670-donor mean, donors in an Asian-associated ancestry cluster had fewer N-insertions in productive TCRs, according to a later genetic analysis. The presence/absence analyses assumed that sequencing depth was roughly uniform across donors, and that assumption may not be true. The study listed 164 TCR beta chains as associated with cytomegalovirus. A later analysis found that HLA-associated TCR beta chains were more clonally expanded and had lower generation probabilities than equally common non-associated chains.

The cohort was made up of approximately 670 healthy bone marrow donors. All cohort members were sampled while nominally healthy, although unrecorded immune exposures were likely present. The donor tested CMV seronegative, placing the donor among the roughly 340 seronegative members of the cohort. Each donor provided a peripheral blood sample, and peripheral blood mononuclear cells were used for TCR beta sequencing. Genomic DNA was extracted from the blood cell samples with the Qiagen DNeasy Blood Extraction Kit. Notes on this clone: It lacks a known antigen. No base quality values were provided; no much bigger clone lies one nucleotide off.

The clonotype comes from a man over 45 in good health and CMV-seronegative. The rearranged chain carries TRBV2 and TRBJ1-2; a tentative D call is TRBD1 (5 bases match). Sequenced input: PBMCs. The bases are TGTGCCAGCCAACCCCAGGGCAGTGGCTACACCTTC. Protein translation: CASQPQGSGYTF.